This T cell receptor beta chain comes out of a study of beta chain features in type 1 diabetes. About the research overall: Regarding age, gender and cell yields, patients proved similar to healthy donors.

As concerns this clone: The antigen remains unidentified.

In germline, CDR1 is MNHEY, CDR2 SMNVEV (reference sequence). This CDR3 region has 14 residues. V lost 0 bases to trimming and J lost 1 base, with 6 bases between them. Study-level findings and limits: For cells with high TCR expression, cDNA sequencing could yield over-representation. Patients with Type 1 diabetes showed moderately but significantly shorter TCRB CDR3s in all four CD4+ subsets. Naive, central memory and Treg TCRB repertoires appeared more alike in patients than in healthy donors. Possible PCR preference for shorter templates applied equally to patients and controls.

Expressed TCRB transcripts got sequenced, as all isolated RNA was reverse transcribed. Some clones are missing from TCRdb's copy, which holds only in-frame ones; the method was immunoSEQ multiplex PCR. The profile shows approximately 170,000 clones, approximately 62% of them singletons. Sequencing was performed on naive CD4+ T cells from blood. V usage is TRBV27 and J usage is TRBJ1-1; D not resolved. The TCR sequence derives from a man aged 25 to 45 with type 1 diabetes. The CDR3 region is CASSLSRANTEAFF. CDR3 coding DNA: TGTGCCAGCAGTTTATCGCGGGCGAACACTGAAGCTTTCTTT.